This T cell receptor (beta chain) was documented in a study of cytomegalovirus exposure and HLA in healthy donors. Whole-study context: The Caucasian-associated ancestry cluster contained 81% of the roughly 370 genotyped donors.

Primers: 60 Vbeta forward and 13 Jbeta reverse. TCRdb's table, derived via immunoSEQ multiplex PCR, lists solely in-frame clones and lacks some. The table includes over 150,000 clones, 84% detected once. Trimming stripped 4 bases from V and 2 bases from J, with 17 bases between. The CDR3 has 16 residues. Per germline, CDR1 SEHNR and CDR2 FQNEAQ (reference sequence). The genes are TRBV7-9 and TRBJ1-2; D might be TRBD1 (6 bases). Sample: PBMCs. The sequence was obtained from a man aged 18 to 29 in good health and CMV-seronegative. The CDR3 sequence: CASSSDVPGTNYGYTF. DNA for the CDR3: TGTGCCAGCAGCTCCGATGTCCCAGGGACAAACTATGGCTACACCTTC.